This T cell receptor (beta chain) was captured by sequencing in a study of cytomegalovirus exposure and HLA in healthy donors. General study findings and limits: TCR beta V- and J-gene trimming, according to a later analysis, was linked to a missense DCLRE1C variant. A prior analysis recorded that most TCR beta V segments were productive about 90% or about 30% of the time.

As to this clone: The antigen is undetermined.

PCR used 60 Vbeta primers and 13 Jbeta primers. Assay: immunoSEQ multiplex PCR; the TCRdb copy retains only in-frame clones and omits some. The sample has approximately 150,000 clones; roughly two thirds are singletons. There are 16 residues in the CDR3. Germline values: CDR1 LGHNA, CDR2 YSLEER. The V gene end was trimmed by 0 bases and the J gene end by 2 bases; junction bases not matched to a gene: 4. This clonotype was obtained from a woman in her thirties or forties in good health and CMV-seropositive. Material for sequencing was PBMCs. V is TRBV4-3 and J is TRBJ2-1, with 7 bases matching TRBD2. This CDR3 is CASSQDLGGTYNEQFF. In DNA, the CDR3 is TGCGCCAGCAGCCAAGATTTGGGGGGGACCTACAATGAGCAGTTCTTC.